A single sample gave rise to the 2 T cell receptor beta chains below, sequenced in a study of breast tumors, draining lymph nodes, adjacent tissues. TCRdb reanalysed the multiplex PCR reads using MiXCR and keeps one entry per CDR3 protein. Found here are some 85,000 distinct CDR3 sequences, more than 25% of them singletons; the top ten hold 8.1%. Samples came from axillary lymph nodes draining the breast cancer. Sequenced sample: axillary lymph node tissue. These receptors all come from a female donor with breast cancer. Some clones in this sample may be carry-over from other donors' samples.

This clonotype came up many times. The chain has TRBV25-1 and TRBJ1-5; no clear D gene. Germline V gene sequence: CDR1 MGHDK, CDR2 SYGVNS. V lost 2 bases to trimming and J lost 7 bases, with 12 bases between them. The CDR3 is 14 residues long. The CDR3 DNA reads TGTGCCAGCAGTGAAACGAGGGTTGGACAGCCCCAGCATTTT. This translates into CASSETRVGQPQHF.

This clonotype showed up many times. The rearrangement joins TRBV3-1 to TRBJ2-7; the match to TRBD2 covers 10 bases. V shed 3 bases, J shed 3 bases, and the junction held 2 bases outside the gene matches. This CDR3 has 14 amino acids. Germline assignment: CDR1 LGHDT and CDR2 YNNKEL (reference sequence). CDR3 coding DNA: TGTGCCAGCAGCCAGGGACTAGCGATCTACGAGCAGTACTTC. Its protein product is CASSQGLAIYEQYF.